This T cell receptor (beta chain) originates from a study of T cell responses to AZD1222 COVID-19 vaccine. This CDR3 contains 16 residues. Germline CDR1 reads PRHDT; CDR2 reads FYEKMQ (reference sequence). After removal of 4 bases from V and 0 bases from J, the junction contained 6 bases not matched to a gene. Here immunoSEQ multiplex PCR was the method, and the copy in TCRdb shows in-frame clones only, minus some. In the table there are approximately 77,000 clones, about 92% of which are singletons. Pooling covered second doses at about 4 or about 12 weeks. In the case of this clone: Its target is unknown.

The study, taken as a whole, reports: Reports indicate that nearly half of spike-specific TCRs are directed at unmutated variant regions. With dominance at 160-218 and 743-854, vaccine-associated CD4 TCRs spanned spike.

J is TRBJ1-3 and V is TRBV13; 7 bases agree with TRBD1. The sequence was obtained from an adult who received the AZD1222 COVID-19 vaccine. The sequenced sample was peripheral blood, obtained 28 days after the second AZD1222 dose. The chain's CDR3 is CASSSGGVISGNTIYF. CDR3 DNA: TGTGCCAGCAGCTCAGGGGGGGTAATCTCTGGAAACACCATATATTTT.